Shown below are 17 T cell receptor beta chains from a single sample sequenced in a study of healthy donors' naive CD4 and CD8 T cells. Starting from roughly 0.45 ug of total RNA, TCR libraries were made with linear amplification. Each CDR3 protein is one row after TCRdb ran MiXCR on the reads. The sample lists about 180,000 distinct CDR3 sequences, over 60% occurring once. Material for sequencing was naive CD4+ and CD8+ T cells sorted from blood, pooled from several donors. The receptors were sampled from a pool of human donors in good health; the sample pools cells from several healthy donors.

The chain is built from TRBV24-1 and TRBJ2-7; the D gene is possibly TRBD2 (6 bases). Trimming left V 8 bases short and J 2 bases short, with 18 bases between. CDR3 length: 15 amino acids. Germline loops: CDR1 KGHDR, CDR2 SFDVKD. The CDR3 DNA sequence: TGTGCCACCACCAAAAGGTCCGGCGGGGCCTACGAGCAGTACTTC. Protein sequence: CATTKRSGGAYEQYF.

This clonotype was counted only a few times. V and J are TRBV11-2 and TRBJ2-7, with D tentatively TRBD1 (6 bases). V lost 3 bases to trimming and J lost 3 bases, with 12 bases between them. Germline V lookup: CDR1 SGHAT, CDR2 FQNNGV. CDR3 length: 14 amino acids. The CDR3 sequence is CASSFAGVGYEQYF. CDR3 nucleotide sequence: TGTGCCAGCAGCTTCGCAGGGGTCGGCTACGAGCAGTACTTC.

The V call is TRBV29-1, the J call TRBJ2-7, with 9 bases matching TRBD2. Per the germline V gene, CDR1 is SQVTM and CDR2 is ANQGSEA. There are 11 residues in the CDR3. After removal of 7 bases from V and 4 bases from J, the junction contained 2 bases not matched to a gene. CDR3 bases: TGCAGCGGACTAGCGGAGTACGAGCAGTACTTC. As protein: CSGLAEYEQYF.

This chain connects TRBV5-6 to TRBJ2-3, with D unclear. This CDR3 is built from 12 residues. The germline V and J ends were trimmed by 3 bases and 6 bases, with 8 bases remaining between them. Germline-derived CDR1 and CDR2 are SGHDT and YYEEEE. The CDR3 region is CASSSVSDTQYF. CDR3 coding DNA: TGTGCCAGCAGCTCAGTATCTGATACGCAGTATTTT.

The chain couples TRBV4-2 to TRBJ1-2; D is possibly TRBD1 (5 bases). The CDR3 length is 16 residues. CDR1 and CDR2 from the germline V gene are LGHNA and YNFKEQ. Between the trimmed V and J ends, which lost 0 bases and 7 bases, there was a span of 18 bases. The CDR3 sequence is CASSQDLGRDHSGYTF. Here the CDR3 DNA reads TGTGCCAGCAGCCAAGATTTGGGCAGGGACCACTCTGGCTACACCTTC.

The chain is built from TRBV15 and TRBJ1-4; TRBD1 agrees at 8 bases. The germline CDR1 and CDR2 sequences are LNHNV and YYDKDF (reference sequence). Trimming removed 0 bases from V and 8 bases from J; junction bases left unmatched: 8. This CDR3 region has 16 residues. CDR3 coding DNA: TGTGCCACCAGCAGAGATTCGGACAGGGTAGGGGAAAAACTGTTTTTT. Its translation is CATSRDSDRVGEKLFF.

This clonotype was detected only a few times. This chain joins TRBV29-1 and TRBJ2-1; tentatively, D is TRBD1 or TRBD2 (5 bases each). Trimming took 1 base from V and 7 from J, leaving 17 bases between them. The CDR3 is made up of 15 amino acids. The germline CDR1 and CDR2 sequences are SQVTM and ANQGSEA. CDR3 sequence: CSVEVMVGAGNEQFF. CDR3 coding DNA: TGCAGCGTTGAAGTAATGGTCGGGGCAGGGAATGAGCAGTTCTTC.

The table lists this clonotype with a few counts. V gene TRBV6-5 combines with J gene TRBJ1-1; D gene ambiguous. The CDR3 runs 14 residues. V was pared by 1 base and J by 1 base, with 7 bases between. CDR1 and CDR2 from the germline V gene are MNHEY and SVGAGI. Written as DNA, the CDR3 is TGTGCCAGCAGTTACTATCGAGGGAACACTGAAGCTTTCTTT. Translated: CASSYYRGNTEAFF.

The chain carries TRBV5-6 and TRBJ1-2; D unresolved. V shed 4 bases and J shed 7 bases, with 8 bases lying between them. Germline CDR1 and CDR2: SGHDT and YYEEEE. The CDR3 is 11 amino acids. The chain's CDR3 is CASSGVGGYTF. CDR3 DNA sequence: TGTGCCAGCAGCGGGGTCGGTGGCTACACCTTC.

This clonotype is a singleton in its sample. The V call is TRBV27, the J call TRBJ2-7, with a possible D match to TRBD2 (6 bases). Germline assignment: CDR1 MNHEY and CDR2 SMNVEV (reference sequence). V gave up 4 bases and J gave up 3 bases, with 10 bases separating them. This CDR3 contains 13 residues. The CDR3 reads CASSSRGGYEQYF. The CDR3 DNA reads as TGTGCCAGCAGTTCAAGGGGAGGCTACGAGCAGTACTTC.

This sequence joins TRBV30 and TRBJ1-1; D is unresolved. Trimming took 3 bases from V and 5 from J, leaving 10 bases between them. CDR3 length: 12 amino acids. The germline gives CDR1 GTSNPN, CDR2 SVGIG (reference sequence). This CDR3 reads CAWRSIWTEAFF. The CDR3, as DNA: TGTGCCTGGAGGTCCATTTGGACTGAAGCTTTCTTT.

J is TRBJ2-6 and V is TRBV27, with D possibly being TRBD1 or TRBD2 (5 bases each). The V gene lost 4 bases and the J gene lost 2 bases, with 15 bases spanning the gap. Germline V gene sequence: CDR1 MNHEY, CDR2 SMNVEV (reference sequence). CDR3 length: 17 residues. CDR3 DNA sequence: TGTGCCAGCAGTTCATTGAAGGGACCCACTGGGGCCAACGTCCTGACTTTC. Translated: CASSSLKGPTGANVLTF.

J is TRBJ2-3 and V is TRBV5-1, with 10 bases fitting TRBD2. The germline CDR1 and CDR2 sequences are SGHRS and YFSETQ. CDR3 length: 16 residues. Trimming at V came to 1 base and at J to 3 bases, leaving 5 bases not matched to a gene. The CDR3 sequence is CASSLTSGIGTDTQYF. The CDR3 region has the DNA TGCGCCAGCAGCTTGACTAGCGGGATCGGTACAGATACGCAGTATTTT.

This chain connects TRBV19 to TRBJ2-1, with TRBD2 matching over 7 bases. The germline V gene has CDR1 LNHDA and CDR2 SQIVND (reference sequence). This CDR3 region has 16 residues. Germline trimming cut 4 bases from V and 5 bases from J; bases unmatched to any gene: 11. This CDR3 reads CASSRLNRDYNNEQFF. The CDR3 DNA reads TGTGCCAGTAGTAGGCTAAACCGGGACTACAACAATGAGCAGTTCTTC.

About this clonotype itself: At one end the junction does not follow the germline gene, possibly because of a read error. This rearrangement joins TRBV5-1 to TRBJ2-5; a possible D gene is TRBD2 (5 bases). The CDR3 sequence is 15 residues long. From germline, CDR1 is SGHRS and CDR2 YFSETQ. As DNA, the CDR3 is TGTGCCAGCAGCTTGATGTACTTGGGAGAAGAGACCCAGTACTTC. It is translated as CASSLMYLGEETQYF.

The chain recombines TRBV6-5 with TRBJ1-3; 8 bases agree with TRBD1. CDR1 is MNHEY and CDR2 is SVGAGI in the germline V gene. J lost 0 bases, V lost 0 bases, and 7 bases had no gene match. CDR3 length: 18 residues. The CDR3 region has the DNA TGTGCCAGCAGTTACTCTCGGACAGGGACGCTCTCTGGAAACACCATATATTTT. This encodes CASSYSRTGTLSGNTIYF.

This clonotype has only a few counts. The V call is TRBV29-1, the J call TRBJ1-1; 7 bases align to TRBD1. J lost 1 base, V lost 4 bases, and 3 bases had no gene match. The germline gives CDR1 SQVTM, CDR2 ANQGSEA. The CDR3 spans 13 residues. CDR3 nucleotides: TGCAGCGTTGGGACAGGAGGGAACACTGAAGCTTTCTTT. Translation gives CSVGTGGNTEAFF.